This T cell receptor beta chain emerged from a study of identical twins (dated by TCRdb to the mid-2010s). Turning to the overall study: The study deep-sequenced TCR alpha and beta repertoires from monozygotic twins, unrelated adults of various ages and cord blood to test whether fetal clonotypes persist. To rule out contamination, the twin experiments were replicated at different times with different library preparation protocols.

Beyond this particular receptor, the publication reports: Abundant cord blood beta clonotypes had fewer insertions, young adult naive repertoires showed a similar but weaker trend, and memory repertoires showed no such trend. Recombination models systematically underestimated out-of-frame TCR alpha sharing in monozygotic twins but agreed with sharing between unrelated individuals. In beta out-of-frame sequences, excess twin sharing was weaker, because having fewer shared sequences lowered the signal-to-noise ratio. Compared with coincidental sharing between unrelated individuals, out-of-frame TCR alpha sequences shared between twins had an excess of sequences with low generation probability. Conclusions relied on cross-sectional statistical analysis, since the same donors could not be followed over many years. Zero-insertion analyses could be partly confounded by invariant T cells such as MAIT and iNKT, though diverse VJ usage argued against such confounding for most clonotypes.

The method was 5' RACE. Data came from an Illumina HiSeq 2000. A universal primer binding site was added through template switching, and the final cDNA carried a unique molecular identifier so that TCR cDNA molecules could be counted accurately. Specific primers in the conserved constant-segment region were used to synthesize first-strand cDNA for the TCR alpha and beta chains. Each cDNA library was double barcoded, with a SMART-Mk sample barcode plus Illumina barcodes, to control for contamination. TruSeq adapter sequences and Illumina sample barcodes were added in two successive PCR steps. TCR alpha and beta cDNA libraries were sequenced on the Illumina HiSeq platform with custom primers. Under the source paper's analysis protocol: MiGEC processed the raw reads to extract unique molecular identifiers, while MiXCR was used to determine the CDR3 positions. For each individual, recombination models were inferred using an EM algorithm with the repgenHMM and IGoR tools. The tcR package in R was used for shared clonotype analysis, with sharing normalized by the product of cloneset sizes. To study raw recombination free of thymic and clonal selection effects, out-of-frame nonproductive sequences were analyzed. The public sequencing data were trimmed at Q25 with fastp and processed into clonotypes with MiXCR by TCRdb, which kept only in-frame beta chains. Rows are combined by CDR3 protein, so each entry shows the most common genes and DNA. The authors' filters were not applied to this entry. The sample data list fewer than 650,000 distinct CDR3 sequences, and roughly 9.9% of these were observed just once. The ten largest clones take up roughly 3.2% of the sample.

There are many counts of this clonotype. The antigen this receptor binds is unknown. Within one base of it there is no much larger clone, and no base qualities were kept. Inclusive of the bounding cysteine and phenylalanine, the CDR3 is 16 residues long. Only the CDR3 part of the read is kept: 48 bases, read in frame from the first base. CDR1 and CDR2 (SEHNR, FQNEAQ) derive from the germline V gene (reference sequence). V gives up 2 bases and J gives up 5 bases, and the segment between their germline ends measures 18 bases. Every donor was a healthy Caucasian. The twin cohort consisted of three pairs of female monozygotic twins, all aged roughly 18 to 29 years. Peripheral blood mononuclear cells were used as the source from which RNA for TCR libraries was isolated. Another study also made use of these data, one on yellow fever vaccine responses in identical twins. The second study's authors report: The T cell response to vaccination in identical twins was reported by the authors to appear partly convergent and partly personalized. In identical twins, the study followed T cell clones that responded to the vaccine with precision.

The specimen sequenced was PBMCs. This sequence originates from a woman aged 18-29 years in good health. The V and J segments used are TRBV7-9 and TRBJ2-5; no confident D gene assignment can be made. The CDR3 region: CASSLLSLTPSETQYF. The DNA reads TGTGCCAGCAGCTTACTTAGTCTCACCCCCTCGGAGACCCAGTACTTC.